The 25 T cell receptor beta chains listed next were all sequenced from one sample in a study of tumor-infiltrating lymphocytes in primary liver carcinoma. Co-extraction of RNA and DNA was performed on roughly 17-32 mg of unsorted bulk tissue. Constant-region priming of approximately 500 ng total RNA yielded TCR beta cDNA. Libraries of TCR beta came from three nested multiplex PCR rounds with slightly modified ARM-PCR. Two initial PCR rounds of around 9 cycles each paired TRBV1-TRBV30 forward primers with a C-beta reverse primer. TCRdb processed the multiplex PCR reads anew with MiXCR; each CDR3 protein has one entry. The profile covers about 44,000 distinct CDR3 sequences, with 70% to 75% appearing a single time and approximately 30% taken by the ten largest. The sample was liver tumor tissue from sampling region 3. Subset reported: tumor region T3, left-lateral pole. Every receptor here comes from a man aged 35 to 55 with primary liver carcinoma and hepatitis B virus infection.

This clonotype was picked up a small number of times. The chain combines TRBV20-1 with TRBJ1-5, with D perhaps matching TRBD1 (5 bases). Germline loops: CDR1 DFQATT, CDR2 SNEGSKA (reference sequence). The CDR3 totals 14 residues. V lost 0 bases, J lost 1 base, and 7 bases lay in between. CDR3 coding DNA: TGCAGTGCTAGAGAAGGGGTGAGCAATCAGCCCCAGCATTTT. Protein sequence: CSAREGVSNQPQHF.

In its sample, this clonotype ranks as medium-sized. The V call is TRBV11-1, the J call TRBJ2-7; D remains ambiguous. The V and J ends lost 2 bases and 2 bases respectively, with 16 bases between them. This CDR3 is built from 16 residues. CDR1 is SGHAT, CDR2 FQDESV, per germline (reference sequence). CDR3 nucleotide sequence: TGTGCCAGCAGCTTACGTTTTGATTACGGTACCTACGAGCAGTACTTC. Protein product: CASSLRFDYGTYEQYF.

In regard to this clonotype: Compared with germline, one end of the junction differs, possibly owing to a read error. The J gene is TRBJ1-1, the V gene TRBV5-1; a possible D gene is TRBD1 (5 bases). The CDR3 contains 14 residues. Germline CDR1 is SGHRS and CDR2 is YFSETQ. CDR3 region: CASTLGGNSTEVFF. In DNA form, the CDR3 reads TGCGCCAGCACCTTGGGGGGAAACTCGACTGAAGTTTTCTTT. Drawing the rest from reference TRBV5-1 and TRBJ1-1, the complete variable domain is KAGVTQTPRYLIKTRGQQVTLSCSPISGHRSVSWYQQTPGQGLQFLFEYFSETQRNKGNFPGRFSGRQFSNSRSEMNVSTLELGDSALYLCASTLGGNSTEVFFGQGTRLTVV.

Points on this clonotype: The junction departs from the called germline gene at one end, perhaps through a read error. CDR3 region: CASGEWVFYEQYF. CDR3 nucleotides: TGTGCCAGCGGCGAATGGGTTTTCTACGAGCAATACTTC. The chain is built from TRBV6-1 and TRBJ2-7; D ambiguous. CDR1 MNHNS and CDR2 SASEGT come from the germline V gene. The CDR3 contains 13 residues.

A remark on this clonotype: The junction departs from germline at one end; a sequencing error may be responsible. This sequence joins TRBV10-3 and TRBJ2-1, with D tentatively TRBD1 (5 bases). Germline CDR1 reads ENHRY; CDR2 reads SYGVKD. This CDR3 spans 14 amino acids. CDR3 in amino acids: CAIRGREGYSEQFF. DNA of the CDR3: TGTGCCATCAGGGGCAGGGAAGGCTACAGTGAGCAGTTCTTC.

In the case of this clonotype: The junction and the germline gene differ at one end; a read error may be behind it. V gene TRBV12-3 or TRBV12-4 combines with J gene TRBJ1-1; 7 nucleotides align to TRBD1. This CDR3 is 13 amino acids long. The CDR3 reads CASSSQGDTEDFF. Here the CDR3 DNA reads TGTGCCAGCAGTTCTCAGGGGGACACTGAAGATTTCTTT.

There are many counts of this clonotype. The chain couples TRBV4-1 to TRBJ2-5; 7 bases match TRBD1. The CDR3 loop spans 15 amino acids. V shed 4 bases and J 2 bases; nucleotides not matched to a gene: 7. The germline V gene encodes CDR1 MGHRA and CDR2 YSYEKL. The CDR3, as DNA: TGCGCCAGCAGCCCGGACCCGGGACAGCAAGAGACCCAGTACTTC. Residues: CASSPDPGQQETQYF.

The sample holds many counts of this clonotype. J is TRBJ1-5 and V is TRBV24-1, with TRBD1 matching over 8 bases. The V segment lost 9 bases and the J segment 2 bases; nucleotides outside the gene matches: 14. The length of the CDR3 is 17 residues. CDR1 and CDR2 from the germline V gene are KGHDR and SFDVKD. The DNA of the CDR3 is TGTGCCACCGGGGCCGGGGGCAGGGGGCAGGGCAATCAGCCCCAGCATTTT. This sequence encodes CATGAGGRGQGNQPQHF.

About this clonotype: At one end, the junction sequence differs from germline, possibly due to a read error. The rearrangement links TRBV29-1 to TRBJ1-4; D ambiguous. Germline lookup yields CDR1 SQVTM and CDR2 ANQGSEA. CDR3 size: 11 residues. The CDR3 spells CSAALNEKLLF. The CDR3 DNA sequence: TGCAGCGCTGCCCTTAATGAAAAACTGCTTTTT.

This rearrangement joins TRBV4-1 to TRBJ2-3, with D hard to call. The CDR3 length is 11 residues. The V end was cut by 4 bases, the J end by 12 bases, with 11 bases between. The germline CDR1 and CDR2 sequences are MGHRA and YSYEKL. DNA for the CDR3: TGCGCCAGCAGCCTCATAAAGGGACAGTATTTT. It yields the protein CASSLIKGQYF.

For this clonotype: Mismatch with germline at one junction end may stem from a read error. The genes are TRBV12-3 or TRBV12-4 and TRBJ1-5; D gene ambiguous. The length of the CDR3 is 14 residues. The CDR3 nucleotides are TGTGCCAGTAGTTCATGGGATAGCAATCAGCCCCAGCATTTT. Translating it yields CASSSWDSNQPQHF.

On this clonotype itself: This CDR3 fails to terminate in the conserved phenylalanine or tryptophan, so it likely reflects a read error. The gene calls are TRBV11-2 and TRBJ2-7; either TRBD1 or TRBD2 may supply D (5 bases each). Trimming removed 4 bases at V and 5 bases at J, with 12 bases between. The CDR3 totals 13 residues. Germline V gives CDR1 SGHAT, CDR2 FQNNGV. CDR3 amino acids: CASSSEGWNEQYI. The CDR3 coding sequence is TGTGCCAGCAGCTCCGAGGGGTGGAACGAGCAGTACATC.

As to this clonotype: This could be a read error, since a much larger clone is one nucleotide away. This CDR3 is CASSLAFPLPALAGSYQYF. The CDR3 region has the DNA TGTGCCAGCAGCTTAGCATTCCCCCTCCCCGCTCTAGCGGGCAGCTACCAGTACTTC. This chain connects TRBV7-9 to TRBJ2-5; 8 bases are shared with TRBD2. The junction had 22 bases not matched to a gene; V was cut back by 0 bases and J by 10 bases. This CDR3 comprises 19 residues. Germline V gene data show CDR1 as SEHNR and CDR2 as FQNEAQ (reference sequence).

Of note for this clonotype: One end of the junction fails to match germline, which may point to a read error. The genes are TRBV29-1 and TRBJ2-7; tentative D call: TRBD1 (6 bases). This CDR3 is 11 amino acids long. The germline V gene has CDR1 SQVTM and CDR2 ANQGSEA. CDR3 sequence: CSVEGANGQYF. CDR3 coding DNA: TGCAGCGTTGAGGGGGCCAACGGGCAGTATTTC.

There are many counts of this clonotype. The chain carries TRBV6-6 and TRBJ1-4; 8 bases are a match to TRBD1. The trim removed 5 bases at V and 5 bases at J, leaving 4 bases unmatched. Germline CDR1 and CDR2: MNHNY and SVGAGI (reference sequence). The CDR3 sequence is 14 residues long. CDR3 region: CASSKGQDNEKLFF. For the CDR3, the DNA is TGTGCCAGCAGTAAGGGACAGGACAATGAAAAACTGTTTTTT.

With respect to this clonotype: The junction departs from germline at one end; a sequencing error may be responsible. This chain joins TRBV11-2 and TRBJ2-7; maybe TRBD2 (8 bases). Per the germline V gene, CDR1 is SGHAT and CDR2 is FQNNGV. CDR3 length equals 15 residues. CDR3 amino acids: CASSLYSGGGYKQYF. The CDR3 bases are TGTGCCAGCAGCCTATATTCGGGAGGGGGCTACAAGCAATACTTC.

As for this clonotype: A read error may account for a junction end that differs from germline. The chain couples TRBV12-5 to TRBJ2-1; D may be TRBD2 (6 bases). The length of the CDR3 is 16 residues. CDR1 is LGHNT, CDR2 FRNRAP, per germline. CDR3 bases: TGTGCTACTGGTTTGGTACTAGCAGGAGAGGGGAATGAGCAGTTCTTC. It is translated as CATGLVLAGEGNEQFF.

The table lists this clonotype with a count of one. A much larger clone differs from this one at a single base, so this may be a read error. The J gene is TRBJ2-7, the V gene TRBV6-5; D may be TRBD1 or TRBD2 (5 bases each). The CDR3 is made up of 14 amino acids. CDR1 and CDR2 (germline): MNHEY, SVGAGI. The CDR3 loop is CTSSPNSLGTEQYF. The CDR3 DNA reads as TGTACCAGCTCGCCCAACTCCCTGGGGACCGAGCAGTACTTC.

A remark on this clonotype: Sequence at one end of the junction differs from germline and may be a read error. The CDR3 loop is CPSSQAAGYNERFF. DNA for the CDR3: TGCCCCAGCAGCCAGGCAGCAGGGTACAATGAGCGGTTCTTC. The rearrangement links TRBV4-1 to TRBJ2-1, with a possible D match to TRBD1 (5 bases). The CDR3 runs to 14 residues. Germline V CDR1 and CDR2: MGHRA, YSYEKL.

Note on this clonotype: The CDR3 does not close with the conserved phenylalanine or tryptophan, likely indicating a read error. This chain links TRBV6-1 with TRBJ1-1; 8 nucleotides line up with TRBD1. Germline assignment: CDR1 MNHNS and CDR2 SASEGT. CDR3 length: 15 amino acids. The J segment lost 3 bases and the V segment lost 7 bases, leaving 10 bases of the junction unmatched. The CDR3 DNA reads as TGTGCCAGCAATGCCGGACAGGGAGGGGACACTGAAGCTTTCATT. Translation gives CASNAGQGGDTEAFI.

Details on this clonotype: Because the CDR3 is missing its conserved closing phenylalanine or tryptophan, this is likely a read error. The chain uses TRBV11-2 and TRBJ2-3, with a weak D call TRBD2 (6 bases). CDR1 and CDR2 from the germline V gene are SGHAT and FQNNGV. The ends were cut back, 11 bases at V and 4 bases at J, with 19 bases in the middle. CDR3 length: 14 residues. The CDR3 loop is CAGWVREPADTQYL. CDR3 DNA sequence: TGTGCCGGATGGGTACGGGAGCCCGCAGATACGCAGTATCTT.

Notes on this clonotype: The conserved final phenylalanine or tryptophan is absent from the CDR3, which likely points to a read error. This sequence joins TRBV4-1 and TRBJ2-7, with D hard to call. The CDR3 totals 17 residues. Trimming stripped 7 bases from V and 2 bases from J, with 24 bases between. Germline V gives CDR1 MGHRA, CDR2 YSYEKL. The CDR3 loop reads CASTLTNGYYSTYEQYY. The CDR3, as DNA: TGCGCCAGCACCCTCACTAACGGGTACTATTCCACCTACGAGCAGTACTAC.

Remarks on this clonotype: Mismatch with germline at one junction end may stem from a read error. The gene calls are TRBV11-2 and TRBJ2-3; D perhaps matches TRBD2 (6 bases). This CDR3 contains 15 residues. Germline-derived CDR1 and CDR2 are SGHAT and FQNNGV. CDR3 in DNA: TGTGCCGGCAGCCCTATGACCCCGCGGGGAGATACGCGGTATTTT. Its translation: CAGSPMTPRGDTRYF.

On this clonotype: A read error may produce the germline difference seen at one junction end. V usage is TRBV11-1 and J usage is TRBJ2-3, with 11 positions matching TRBD2. There are 16 residues in the CDR3. CDR1 is SGHAT and CDR2 is FQDESV in the germline V gene (reference sequence). The chain's CDR3 is CSNSKGLAVSTDTRYF. CDR3 nucleotide sequence: TGTTCCAACAGCAAGGGACTAGCGGTTAGCACAGATACGCGGTATTTT. The full variable domain, completed using reference TRBV11-1 and TRBJ2-3, is EAEVAQSPRYKITEKSQAVAFWCDPISGHATLYWYRQILGQGPELLVQFQDESVVDDSQLPKDRFSAERLKGVDSTLKIQPAELGDSAMYLCSNSKGLAVSTDTRYFGPGTRLTVL.

The V call is TRBV6-6, the J call TRBJ2-5, with a tentative D call TRBD2 (6 bases). V lost 7 bases and J lost 13, with 16 bases in between. Germline V gives CDR1 MNHNY, CDR2 SVGAGI (reference sequence). This CDR3 is 11 amino acids long. DNA of the CDR3: TGTGCCAGCAAGCGGGTTGAGACCAGGTACTTC. This codes for CASKRVETRYF.